The T cell receptor beta chain described here comes from a study of T cell responses to AZD1222 COVID-19 vaccine listed by TCRdb under 2021. Some background on the complete study: A total of 233 trial participants underwent TCR sequencing, of whom about 210 had received two doses of AZD1222 and some 25 had received two doses of the MenACWY control vaccine. Trial participants were enrolled by age into 18-55, 56-69 and 70-plus year subgroups, with roughly 150, 30 and 60 TCR-sequenced participants respectively. General findings and caveats noted by the study authors: The 56-69-year group was small, and its depth increase did not reach significance, likely because of low power. After two AZD1222 doses, spike-specific TCR breadth and depth were significantly higher than at day 0 and than in MenACWY recipients. CD4 TCRs associated with the vaccine covered the entire spike protein, and the dominant responses were in regions 160-218 and 743-854. Most participants were white British and females outnumbered males, and the authors suggested that clonal diversity may have been underestimated. Because no day 14 peak-response samples were available, the repertoires could be characterized only after the peak T cell response. Reportedly, close to half of the unique spike-specific TCRs recognized epitopes lying outside the regions that are mutated in the B.1.351 and B.1.1.7 variants. Conclusions about previously exposed vaccinees were limited because only six AZD1222 recipients were SARS-CoV-2 seropositive at baseline.

The time point tag for this specimen amounts to: about 28 days (+/-7) after the second vaccine dose. AZD1222 recipients given second doses at about 4 weeks or at about 12 weeks were pooled, since spike-specific TCR depth and breadth were not found to differ between the two schedules. Vaccinee samples were obtained from the UK trials COV001 and COV002, which included a single-blind randomized controlled phase 2/3 trial of AZD1222 (ChAdOx1 nCoV-19) in healthy adults. Trial participant PBMC samples were collected at day 0 and day 28 after the second dose for TCRbeta chain sequencing. Counted from cysteine to phenylalanine, this CDR3 has 13 amino acids. Only CDR3 DNA is held: 39 bases, read in frame from base 1. The germline V gene (reference sequence) provides CDR1 MNHEY and CDR2 SMNVEV. V is trimmed back by 5 bases and J by 7 bases, and the junction contains 5 bases that no gene match accounts for.

This clone was seen just once. The antigen it recognizes is unknown. Base quality data are lacking; no much larger clone is found one base away. The CDR3 regions of human TCRbeta chains were analyzed by immunosequencing. As for the original processing: Repertoire TCRs were matched against a reference library of SARS-CoV-2-specific TCRs generated with the MIRA antigen-specificity platform. Breadth was defined as the fraction of unique TCRs that were SARS-CoV-2-associated. Depth was defined as the fraction of total T cells that were SARS-CoV-2-associated. Using the MIRA data, every spike-specific TCR was mapped to the spike region that the TCR reacted to and assigned to either a CD4 or a CD8 class. Log10-transformed breadth and depth values were compared by one-way ANOVA with Sidak's multiple comparisons tests. Entries here come from immuneACCESS through TCRdb and include only in-frame sequences with V and J called. Some clones fail to appear in such tables; in the studies checked, an unresolved V gene covers under half of the shortfall, and the cause of the remainder is unknown. V and J calls and clone size are given by that table; D and trimming were obtained from the DNA. In this sample the table shows approximately 140,000 clones, over 75% of which occur a single time. Of the sample, 3% to 3.5% is held by the ten largest clones.

The chain links TRBV27 with TRBJ2-1; 7 junctional bases match TRBD1. The sequence was collected from an adult who received the AZD1222 COVID-19 vaccine. The sample consisted of peripheral blood, taken 28 days after the second AZD1222 dose. The CDR3 in this case is CASSPTGRNEQFF. The bases are TGTGCCAGCAGTCCGACAGGGAGAAATGAGCAGTTCTTC.